This TCR beta chain was identified in a study of T cells in Graves' hyperthyroidism and ophthalmopathy. This clonotype was found many times. The CDR3 spans 15 residues. V shed 0 bases and J 5 bases; nucleotides not matched to a gene: 4. RNA transcripts yielded amplified TCR beta CDR3 regions. The study used the HTBI primer set for a first-round RT-PCR of the TCR CDR3. One entry per CDR3 protein results from TCRdb running MiXCR on the multiplex PCR reads. The data contain 550,000 to 700,000 distinct CDR3 sequences, about 15% of them seen just once; the ten biggest clones take up around 4.5%. Source material: blood. The chain couples TRBV12-3 or TRBV12-4 to TRBJ1-1; 9 bases map to TRBD1. The sequence derives from a woman between 35 and 50 years old with Graves' ophthalmopathy. This CDR3 reads CASSLAGQGSTEAFF. As DNA, the CDR3 is TGTGCCAGCAGTTTAGCGGGACAGGGCTCAACTGAAGCTTTCTTT.